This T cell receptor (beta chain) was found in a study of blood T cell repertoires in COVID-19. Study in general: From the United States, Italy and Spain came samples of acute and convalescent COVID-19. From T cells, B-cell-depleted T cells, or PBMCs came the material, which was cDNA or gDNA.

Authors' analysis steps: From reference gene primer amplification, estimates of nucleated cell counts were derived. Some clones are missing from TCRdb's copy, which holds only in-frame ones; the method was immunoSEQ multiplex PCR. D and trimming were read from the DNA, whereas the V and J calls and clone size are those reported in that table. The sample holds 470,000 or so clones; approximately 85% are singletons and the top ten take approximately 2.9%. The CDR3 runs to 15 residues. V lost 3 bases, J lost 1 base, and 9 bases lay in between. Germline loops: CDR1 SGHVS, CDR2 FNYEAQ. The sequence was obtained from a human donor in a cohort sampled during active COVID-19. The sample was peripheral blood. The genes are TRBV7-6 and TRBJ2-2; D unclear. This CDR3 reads CASSLGVGNTGELFF. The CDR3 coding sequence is TGTGCCAGCAGCTTGGGCGTCGGGAACACCGGGGAGCTGTTTTTT.